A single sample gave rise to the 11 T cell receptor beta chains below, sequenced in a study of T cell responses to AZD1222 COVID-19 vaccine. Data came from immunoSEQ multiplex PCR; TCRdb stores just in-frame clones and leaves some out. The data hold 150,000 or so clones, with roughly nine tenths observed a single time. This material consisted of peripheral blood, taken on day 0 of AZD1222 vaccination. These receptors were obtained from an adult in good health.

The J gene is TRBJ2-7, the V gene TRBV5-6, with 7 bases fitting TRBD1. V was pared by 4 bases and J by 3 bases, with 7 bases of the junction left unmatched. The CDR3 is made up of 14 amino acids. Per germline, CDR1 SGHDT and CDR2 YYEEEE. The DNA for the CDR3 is TGTGCCAGCAGCCCCAGGGGGTCAGGCTACGAGCAGTACTTC. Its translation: CASSPRGSGYEQYF. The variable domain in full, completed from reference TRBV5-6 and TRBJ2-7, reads DAGVTQSPTHLIKTRGQQVTLRCSPKSGHDTVSWYQQALGQGPQFIFQYYEEEERQRGNFPDRFSGHQFPNYSSELNVNALLLGDSALYLCASSPRGSGYEQYFGPGTRLTVT.

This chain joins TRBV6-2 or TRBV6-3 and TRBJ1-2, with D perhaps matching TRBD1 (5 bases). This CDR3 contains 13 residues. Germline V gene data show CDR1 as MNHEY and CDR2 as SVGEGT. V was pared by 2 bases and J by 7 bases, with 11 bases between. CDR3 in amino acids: CASSYAGLAGYTF. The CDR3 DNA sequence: TGTGCCAGCAGTTACGCAGGGTTGGCTGGCTACACCTTC.

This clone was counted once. The CDR3 DNA is TGTGCCAGCAGGAATGAATTCTACGAGCAGTACTTC. Translation: CASRNEFYEQYF. The chain has TRBV27 and TRBJ2-7; D gene uncertain. The CDR3 has 12 residues. V lost 6 bases, J lost 3 bases, and 9 bases lay in between. CDR1 MNHEY and CDR2 SMNVEV come from the germline V gene (reference sequence).

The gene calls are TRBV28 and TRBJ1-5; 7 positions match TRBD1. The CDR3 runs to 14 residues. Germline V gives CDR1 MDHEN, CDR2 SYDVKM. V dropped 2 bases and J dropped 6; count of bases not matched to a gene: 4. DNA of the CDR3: TGTGCCAGCAGTTTACACAGGGGCGGTCAGCCCCAGCATTTT. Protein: CASSLHRGGQPQHF.

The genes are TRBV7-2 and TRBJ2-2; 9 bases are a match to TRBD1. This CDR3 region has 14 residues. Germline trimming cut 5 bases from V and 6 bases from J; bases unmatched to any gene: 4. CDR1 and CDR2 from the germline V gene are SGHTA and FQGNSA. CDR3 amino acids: CASSPGTGPGELFF. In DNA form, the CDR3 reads TGTGCCAGCAGCCCCGGGACAGGGCCCGGGGAGCTGTTTTTT.

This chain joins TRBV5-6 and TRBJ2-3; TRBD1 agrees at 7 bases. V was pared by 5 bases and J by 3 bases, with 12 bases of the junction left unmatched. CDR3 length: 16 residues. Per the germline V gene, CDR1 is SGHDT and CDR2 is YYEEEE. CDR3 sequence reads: CASRPDTGVGTDTQYF. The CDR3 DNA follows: TGTGCCAGCAGGCCCGACACAGGGGTGGGTACAGATACGCAGTATTTT.

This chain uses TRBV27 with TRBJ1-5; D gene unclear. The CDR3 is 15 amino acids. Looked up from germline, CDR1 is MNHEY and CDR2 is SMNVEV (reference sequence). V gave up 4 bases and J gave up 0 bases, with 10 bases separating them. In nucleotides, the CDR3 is TGTGCCAGCAGTTCCCGTGGTCATAGCAATCAGCCCCAGCATTTT. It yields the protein CASSSRGHSNQPQHF.

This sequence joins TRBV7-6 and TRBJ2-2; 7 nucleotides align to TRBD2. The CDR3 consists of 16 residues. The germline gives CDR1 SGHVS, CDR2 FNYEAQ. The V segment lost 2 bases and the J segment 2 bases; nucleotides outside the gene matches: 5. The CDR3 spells CASSLLSGVNTGELFF. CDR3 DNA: TGTGCCAGCAGCTTACTCAGCGGGGTTAACACCGGGGAGCTGTTTTTT.

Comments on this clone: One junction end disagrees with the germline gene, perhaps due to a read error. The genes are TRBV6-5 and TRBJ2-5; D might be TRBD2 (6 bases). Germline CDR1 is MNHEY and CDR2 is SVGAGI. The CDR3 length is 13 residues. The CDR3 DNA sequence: TGTGCCACCAGTTGGGCGGGAAAAGAGACCCAGTACTTC. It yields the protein CATSWAGKETQYF.

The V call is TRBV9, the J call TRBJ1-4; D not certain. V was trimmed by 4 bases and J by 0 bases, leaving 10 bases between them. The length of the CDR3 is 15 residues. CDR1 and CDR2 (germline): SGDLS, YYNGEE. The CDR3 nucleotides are TGTGCCAGCAGCTCCCGCGCTTCAACTAATGAAAAACTGTTTTTT. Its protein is CASSSRASTNEKLFF.

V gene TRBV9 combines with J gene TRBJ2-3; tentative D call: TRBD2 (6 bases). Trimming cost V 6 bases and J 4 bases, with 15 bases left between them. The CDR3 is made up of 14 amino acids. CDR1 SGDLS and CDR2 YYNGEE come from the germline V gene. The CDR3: CASTVGSWADTQYF. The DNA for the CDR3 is TGTGCCAGCACCGTCGGGAGCTGGGCAGATACGCAGTATTTT.